What follows are 2 T cell receptor beta chains derived from one specimen sequenced in a study of T cell responses to AZD1222 COVID-19 vaccine. Measured with immunoSEQ multiplex PCR; TCRdb has only the in-frame clones, and not every one. This sample has over 150,000 clones, with around 89% found just once. Sequenced material: peripheral blood, taken on day 0 of AZD1222 vaccination. These TCRs come from an adult in good health.

The V gene is TRBV28, the J gene TRBJ1-1, with TRBD1 matching 9 bases. The CDR3 sequence is 16 residues long. Unmatched junction bases numbered 14, after V lost 6 bases and J lost 6 bases. Germline CDR1 MDHEN, CDR2 SYDVKM. The CDR3 DNA sequence: TGTGCCAGCAGCCCCCCACACGGGACAGGGTTCTCTGAAGCTTTCTTT. Its translation: CASSPPHGTGFSEAFF.

The chain recombines TRBV4-3 with TRBJ2-3, with TRBD2 matching over 11 bases. The trim removed 2 bases at V and 5 bases at J, leaving 15 bases unmatched. The CDR3 length is 19 residues. CDR1 is LGHNA, CDR2 YSLEER, per germline. As DNA, the CDR3 is TGCGCCAGCAGCCAACAACCGACTAGCGGGAAGAGTAGTGGAGATACGCAGTATTTT. The encoded protein is CASSQQPTSGKSSGDTQYF.